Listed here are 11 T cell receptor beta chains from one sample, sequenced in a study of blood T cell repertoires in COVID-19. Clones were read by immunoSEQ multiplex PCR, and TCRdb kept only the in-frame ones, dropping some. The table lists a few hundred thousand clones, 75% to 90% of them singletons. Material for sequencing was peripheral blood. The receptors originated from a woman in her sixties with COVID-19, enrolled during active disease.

This CDR3 reads CASSYAGQPTYNEQFF. Written as DNA, the CDR3 is TGTGCCAGCAGTTACGCGGGACAGCCCACCTACAATGAGCAGTTCTTC. V usage is TRBV6-5 and J usage is TRBJ2-1; perhaps TRBD1 as D (7 bases). In germline, CDR1 is MNHEY, CDR2 SVGAGI. Trimming left V 2 bases short and J 2 bases short, with 13 bases between. The CDR3 is 16 amino acids.

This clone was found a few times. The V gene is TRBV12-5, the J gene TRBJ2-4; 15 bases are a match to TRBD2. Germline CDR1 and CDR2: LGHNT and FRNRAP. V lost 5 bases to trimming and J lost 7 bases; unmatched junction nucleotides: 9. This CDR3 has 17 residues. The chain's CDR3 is CASGKGLAGGERNIQYF. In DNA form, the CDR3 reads TGTGCTAGTGGTAAAGGACTAGCGGGGGGGGAGCGGAACATTCAGTACTTC.

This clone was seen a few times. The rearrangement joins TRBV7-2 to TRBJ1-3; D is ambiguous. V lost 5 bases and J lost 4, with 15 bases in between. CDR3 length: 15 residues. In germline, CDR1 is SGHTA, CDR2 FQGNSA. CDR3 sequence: CASSDRGVGGNTIYF. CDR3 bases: TGTGCCAGCAGCGACCGGGGAGTCGGAGGAAACACCATATATTTT.

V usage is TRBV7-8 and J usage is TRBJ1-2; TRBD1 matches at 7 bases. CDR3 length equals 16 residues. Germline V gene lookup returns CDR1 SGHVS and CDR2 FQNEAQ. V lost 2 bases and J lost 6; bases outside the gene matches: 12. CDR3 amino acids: CASSLTGPGQWDGYTF. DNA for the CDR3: TGTGCCAGCAGCTTAACTGGGCCGGGACAGTGGGATGGCTACACCTTC.

CDR3 DNA sequence: TGTGCCAGCACCCGGGGTTTTGATACGCAGTATTTT. It yields the protein CASTRGFDTQYF. The J gene is TRBJ2-3, the V gene TRBV12-3 or TRBV12-4, with D perhaps matching TRBD2 (5 bases). The CDR3 contains 12 residues. Trimming removed 7 bases from V and 6 bases from J, with 11 bases in between.

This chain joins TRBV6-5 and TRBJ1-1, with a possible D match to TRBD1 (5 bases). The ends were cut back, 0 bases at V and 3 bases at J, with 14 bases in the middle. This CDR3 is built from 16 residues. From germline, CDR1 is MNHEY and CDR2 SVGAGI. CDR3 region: CASSYSTQGEDTEAFF. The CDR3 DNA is TGTGCCAGCAGTTACTCAACCCAGGGCGAGGACACTGAAGCTTTCTTT.

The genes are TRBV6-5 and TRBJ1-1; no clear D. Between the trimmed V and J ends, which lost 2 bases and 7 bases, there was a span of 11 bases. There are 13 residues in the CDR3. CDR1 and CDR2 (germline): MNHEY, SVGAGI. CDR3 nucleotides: TGTGCCAGCAGTTACACGGCGGGAGATGAAGCTTTCTTT. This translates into CASSYTAGDEAFF.

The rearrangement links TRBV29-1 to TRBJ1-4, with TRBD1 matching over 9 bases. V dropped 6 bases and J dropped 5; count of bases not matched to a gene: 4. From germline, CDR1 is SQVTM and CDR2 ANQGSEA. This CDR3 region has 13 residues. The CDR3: CSVRGQGNEKLFF. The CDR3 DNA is TGCAGCGTCAGAGGACAGGGGAATGAAAAACTGTTTTTT.

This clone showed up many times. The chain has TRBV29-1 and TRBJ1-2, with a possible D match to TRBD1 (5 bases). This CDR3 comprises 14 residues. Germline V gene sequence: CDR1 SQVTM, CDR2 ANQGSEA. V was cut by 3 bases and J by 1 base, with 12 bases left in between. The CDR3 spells CSVDRQLGNYGYTF. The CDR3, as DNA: TGCAGCGTTGATCGACAGCTTGGTAACTATGGCTACACCTTC.

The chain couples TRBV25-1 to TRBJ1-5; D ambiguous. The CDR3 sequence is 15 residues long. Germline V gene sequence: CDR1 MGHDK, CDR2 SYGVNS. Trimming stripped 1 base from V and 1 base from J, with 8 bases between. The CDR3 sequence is CASSESRSSNQPQHF. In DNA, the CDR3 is TGTGCCAGCAGTGAATCTCGGTCGAGCAATCAGCCCCAGCATTTT.

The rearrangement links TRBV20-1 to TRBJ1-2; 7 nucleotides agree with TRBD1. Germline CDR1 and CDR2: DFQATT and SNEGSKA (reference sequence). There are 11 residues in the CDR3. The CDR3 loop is CITRGREGYTF. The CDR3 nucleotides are TGCATCACGAGGGGGCGGGAAGGCTACACCTTC.